This TCR beta chain derives from a study of Graves' ophthalmopathy and Graves' hyperthyroidism. Germline V gene lookup returns CDR1 SQVTM and CDR2 ANQGSEA. There are 15 residues in the CDR3. Trimming removed 2 bases from V and 2 bases from J, with 15 bases in between. Amplification targeted the TCR beta CDR3 regions, with RNA transcripts as the source material. HTBI primers were used in a first-round RT-PCR, which preceded a second-round multiplex PCR. TCRdb re-derived calls from the multiplex PCR reads in MiXCR, one entry per CDR3 protein. This sample has about 740,000 distinct CDR3 sequences; 35% to 50% occur once, and the top ten carry 44%. The sample holds many counts of this clonotype. Researchers turned away patients with other autoimmune diseases, uncontrolled infections, pregnancy or lactation.

The clonotype originates from an adult man with Graves' ophthalmopathy. What was sequenced was peripheral blood. This rearrangement joins TRBV29-1 to TRBJ2-5; D is possibly TRBD1 (5 bases). CDR3 coding DNA: TGCAGCGTTGAATTTGTGGACATCTGGCAAGAGACCCAGTACTTC. Translated: CSVEFVDIWQETQYF.